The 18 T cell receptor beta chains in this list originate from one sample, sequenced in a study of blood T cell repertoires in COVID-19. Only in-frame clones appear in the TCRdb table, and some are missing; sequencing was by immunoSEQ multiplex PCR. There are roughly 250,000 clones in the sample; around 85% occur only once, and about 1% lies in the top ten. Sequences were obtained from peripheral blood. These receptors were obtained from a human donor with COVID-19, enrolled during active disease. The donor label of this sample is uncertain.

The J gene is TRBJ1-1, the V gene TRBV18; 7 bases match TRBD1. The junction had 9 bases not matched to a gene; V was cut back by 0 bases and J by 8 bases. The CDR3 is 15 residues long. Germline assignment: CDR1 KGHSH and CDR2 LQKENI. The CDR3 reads CASSPPVAGQIEAFF. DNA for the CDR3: TGTGCCAGCTCACCACCGGTAGCGGGACAGATCGAAGCTTTCTTT.

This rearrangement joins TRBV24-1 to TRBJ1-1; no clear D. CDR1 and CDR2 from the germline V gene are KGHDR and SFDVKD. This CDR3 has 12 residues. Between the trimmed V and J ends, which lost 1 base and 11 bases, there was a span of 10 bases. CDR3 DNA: TGTGCCACCAGTGATTTCGGTACGAGGGCTTTCTTT. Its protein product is CATSDFGTRAFF.

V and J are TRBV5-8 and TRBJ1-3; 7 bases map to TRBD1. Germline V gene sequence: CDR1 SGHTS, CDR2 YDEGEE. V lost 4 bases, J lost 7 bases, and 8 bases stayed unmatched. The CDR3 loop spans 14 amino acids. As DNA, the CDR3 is TGTGCCAGCAGCCCCGAGGACAGGTGGAACACCATATATTTT. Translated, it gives CASSPEDRWNTIYF.

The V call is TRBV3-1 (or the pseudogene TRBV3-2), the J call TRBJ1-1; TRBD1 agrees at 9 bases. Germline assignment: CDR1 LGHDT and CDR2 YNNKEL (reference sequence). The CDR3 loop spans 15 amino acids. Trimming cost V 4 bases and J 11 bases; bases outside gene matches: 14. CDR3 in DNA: TGTGCCAGCAGCCTCCTACCGGGACAGGGAATTCGGGCTTTCTTT. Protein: CASSLLPGQGIRAFF.

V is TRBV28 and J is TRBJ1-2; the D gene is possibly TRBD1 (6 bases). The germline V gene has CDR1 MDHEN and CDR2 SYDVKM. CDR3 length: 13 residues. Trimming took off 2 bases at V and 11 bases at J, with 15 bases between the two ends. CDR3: CASSLTGPRGYTF. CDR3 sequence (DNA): TGTGCCAGCAGTTTAACAGGGCCCAGAGGATACACCTTC.

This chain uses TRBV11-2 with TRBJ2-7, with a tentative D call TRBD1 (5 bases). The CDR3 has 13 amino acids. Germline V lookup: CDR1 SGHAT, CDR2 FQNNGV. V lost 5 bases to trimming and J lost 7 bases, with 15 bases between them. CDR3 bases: TGTGCCAGCAGCACCCTGGGCCCAGGGGAGCAGTACTTC. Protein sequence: CASSTLGPGEQYF.

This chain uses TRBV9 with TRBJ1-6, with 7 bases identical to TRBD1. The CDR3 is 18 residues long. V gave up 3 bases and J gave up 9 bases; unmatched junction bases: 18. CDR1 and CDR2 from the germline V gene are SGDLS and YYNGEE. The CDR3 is CASSAGPLPTGIGSPLHF. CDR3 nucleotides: TGTGCCAGCAGCGCAGGACCATTACCGACAGGGATAGGTTCACCCCTCCACTTT.

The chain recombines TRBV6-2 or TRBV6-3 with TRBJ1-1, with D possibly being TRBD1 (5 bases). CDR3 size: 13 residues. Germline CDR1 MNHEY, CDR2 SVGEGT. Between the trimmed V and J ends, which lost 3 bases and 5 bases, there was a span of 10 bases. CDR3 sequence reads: CASSYDRGTEAFF. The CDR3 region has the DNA TGTGCCAGCAGTTATGATAGGGGAACTGAAGCTTTCTTT.

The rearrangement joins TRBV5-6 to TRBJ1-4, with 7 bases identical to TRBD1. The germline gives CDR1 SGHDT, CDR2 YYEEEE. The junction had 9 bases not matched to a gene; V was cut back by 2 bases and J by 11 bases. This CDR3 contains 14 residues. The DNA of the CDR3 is TGTGCCAGCAGCTTTAACAGGGGTTCTGGGAAACTGTTTTTT. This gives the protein CASSFNRGSGKLFF.

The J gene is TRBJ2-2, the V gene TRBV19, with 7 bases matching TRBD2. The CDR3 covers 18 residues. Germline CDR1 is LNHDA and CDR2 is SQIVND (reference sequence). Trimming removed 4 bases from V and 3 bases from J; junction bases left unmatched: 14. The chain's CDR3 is CASSSGTIKRGDTGELFF. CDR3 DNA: TGTGCCAGTAGTAGCGGGACTATCAAAAGAGGAGACACCGGGGAGCTGTTTTTT.

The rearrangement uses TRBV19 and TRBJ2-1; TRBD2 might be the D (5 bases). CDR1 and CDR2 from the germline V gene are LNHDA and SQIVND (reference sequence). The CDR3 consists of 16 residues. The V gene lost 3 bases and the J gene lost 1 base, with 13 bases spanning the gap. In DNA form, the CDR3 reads TGTGCCAGTAGTATTGAGGGCAGACAATCCTACAATGAGCAGTTCTTC. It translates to CASSIEGRQSYNEQFF.

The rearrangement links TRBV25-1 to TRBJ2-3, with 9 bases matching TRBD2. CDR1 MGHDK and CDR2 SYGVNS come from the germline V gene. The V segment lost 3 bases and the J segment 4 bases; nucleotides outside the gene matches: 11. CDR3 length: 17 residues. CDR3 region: CASSDLCGRGFPDTQYF. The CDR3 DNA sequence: TGTGCCAGCAGTGATCTTTGCGGGAGGGGGTTTCCAGATACGCAGTATTTT.

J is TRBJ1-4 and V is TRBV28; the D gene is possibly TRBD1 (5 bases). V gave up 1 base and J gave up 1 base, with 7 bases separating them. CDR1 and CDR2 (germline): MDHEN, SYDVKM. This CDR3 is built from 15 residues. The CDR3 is CASSLSRVTNEKLFF. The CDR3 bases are TGTGCCAGCAGTTTATCCAGGGTAACTAATGAAAAACTGTTTTTT.

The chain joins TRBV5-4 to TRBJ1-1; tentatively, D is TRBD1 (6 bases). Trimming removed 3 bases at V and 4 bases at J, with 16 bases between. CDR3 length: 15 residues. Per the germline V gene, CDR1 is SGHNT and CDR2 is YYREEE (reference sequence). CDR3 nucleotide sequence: TGTGCCAGCAGCTCTCGACAGGTGCTGGGCACTGAAGCTTTCTTT. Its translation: CASSSRQVLGTEAFF. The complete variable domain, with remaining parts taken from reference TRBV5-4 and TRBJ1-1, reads ETGVTQSPTHLIKTRGQQVTLRCSSQSGHNTVSWYQQALGQGPQFIFQYYREEENGRGNFPPRFSGLQFPNYSSELNVNALELDDSALYLCASSSRQVLGTEAFFGQGTRLTVV.

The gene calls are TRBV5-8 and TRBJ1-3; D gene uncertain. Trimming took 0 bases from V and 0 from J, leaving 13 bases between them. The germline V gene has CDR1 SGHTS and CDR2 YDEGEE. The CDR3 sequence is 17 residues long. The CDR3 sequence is CASSLERLAFSGNTIYF. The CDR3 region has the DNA TGTGCCAGCAGCTTGGAACGTCTGGCTTTCTCTGGAAACACCATATATTTT.

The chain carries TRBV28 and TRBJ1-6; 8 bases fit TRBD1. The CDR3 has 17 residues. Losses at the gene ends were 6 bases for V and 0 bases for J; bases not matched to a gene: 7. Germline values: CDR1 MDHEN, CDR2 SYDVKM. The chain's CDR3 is CASRDRELFSYNSPLHF. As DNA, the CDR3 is TGTGCCAGCAGGGACAGGGAACTATTCTCCTATAATTCACCCCTCCACTTT.

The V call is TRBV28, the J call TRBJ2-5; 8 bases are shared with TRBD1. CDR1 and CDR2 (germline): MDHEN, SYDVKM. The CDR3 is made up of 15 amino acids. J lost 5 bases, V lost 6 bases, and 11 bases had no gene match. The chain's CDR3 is CASSTNRGVGETQYF. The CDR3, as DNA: TGTGCCAGCAGCACGAACAGGGGGGTGGGGGAGACCCAGTACTTC.

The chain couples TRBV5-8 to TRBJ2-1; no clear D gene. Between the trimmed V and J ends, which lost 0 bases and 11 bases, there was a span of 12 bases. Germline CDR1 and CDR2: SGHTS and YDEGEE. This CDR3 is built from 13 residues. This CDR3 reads CASSLGIRDKQFF. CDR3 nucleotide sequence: TGTGCCAGCAGCTTGGGAATCCGCGACAAGCAGTTCTTC.